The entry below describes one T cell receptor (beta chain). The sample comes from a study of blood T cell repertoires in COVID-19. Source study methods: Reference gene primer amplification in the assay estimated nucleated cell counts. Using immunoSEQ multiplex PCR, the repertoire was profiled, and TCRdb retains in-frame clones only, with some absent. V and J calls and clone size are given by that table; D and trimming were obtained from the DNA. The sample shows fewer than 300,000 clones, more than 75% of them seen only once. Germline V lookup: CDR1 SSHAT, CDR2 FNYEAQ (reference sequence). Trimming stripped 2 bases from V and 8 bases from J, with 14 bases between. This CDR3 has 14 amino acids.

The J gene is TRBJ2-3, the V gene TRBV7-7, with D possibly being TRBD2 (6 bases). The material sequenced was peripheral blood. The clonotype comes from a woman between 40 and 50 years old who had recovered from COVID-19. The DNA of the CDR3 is TGTGCCAGCAGCTTATCGGCGGGGCAGGGTACGCAGTATTTT. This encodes CASSLSAGQGTQYF.